A selection of T cell receptor beta chains follows, all from one sample in a study of vaccination effects on CD4 cells after COVID-19. This table comes from immunoSEQ multiplex PCR, and its TCRdb copy is limited to in-frame clones, with some not included. Among 45,000 to 65,000 clones listed, under 85% were seen once. What these receptors recognize is not known. The sequencing here drew on CD4+ T cells from PBMCs cultured without peptide, taken after COVID-19 vaccination. These receptors were collected from a human donor who received a COVID-19 vaccine. Both conserved end residues are part of each CDR3. D genes are given only for firm matches. Clone size appears in some rows only: once, few, many, or a class for an expanded clone.

>NA|TRBD1|TRBJ1-4|TRBV4-2
TGTGCCAGCAGCCAAGCTGGGACAGGGGGCGATGAAAAACTGTTTTTT
CASSQAGTGGDEKLFF
>few|NA|TRBJ1-5|TRBV19
TGTGCCAGCACCCCTCCGGGCCGAGGGAATCAGCCCCAGCATTTT
CASTPPGRGNQPQHF
>NA|TRBD1|TRBJ1-2|TRBV2
TGTGCCAGCATCGGGGACAGGGCCCTTCCAGGCGACGACTATGGCTACACCTTC
CASIGDRALPGDDYGYTF
>few|TRBD1|TRBJ1-2|TRBV6-6
TGTGCCAGCAGTCGTGGTACCGGGACAGGGGGCGGTAACTATGGCTACACCTTC
CASSRGTGTGGGNYGYTF
>few|TRBD1|TRBJ1-1|TRBV5-1
TGCGCCAGCAGCTTGGTAGGACAGGGGTTCGACACTGAAGCTTTCTTT
CASSLVGQGFDTEAFF
>NA|NA|TRBJ1-5|TRBV30
TGTGCCTGGAGCAACGGCGTTAATCAGCCCCAGCATTTT
CAWSNGVNQPQHF
>NA|TRBD2|TRBJ2-1|TRBV5-1
TGCGCCAGCACTACGGGGAGCGGGGCAACTGATGAGCAGTTCTTC
CASTTGSGATDEQFF
>NA|TRBD1|TRBJ1-2|TRBV30
TGTGCCTGGAGTCCGGGACAGGTCCTAACGAGCTATGGCTACACCTTC
CAWSPGQVLTSYGYTF
>NA|NA|TRBJ2-3|TRBV11-3
TGTGCCAGCAGCTTAGACCGAAGCACAGATACGCAGTATTTT
CASSLDRSTDTQYF
>NA|TRBD1|TRBJ1-4|TRBV30
TGTGCCTGGAGTTCCACAGGGGGTGCAACTAATGAAAAACTGTTTTTT
CAWSSTGGATNEKLFF
>NA|NA|TRBJ1-6|TRBV7-2
TGTGCCAGCAGCCTTAGGGGGAATGGTGATTCACCCCTCCACTTT
CASSLRGNGDSPLHF
>NA|TRBD1|TRBJ2-2|TRBV5-1
TGCGCCAGCAGCCAAAGGACAGGGAACACCGGGGAGCTGTTTTTT
CASSQRTGNTGELFF
>few|NA|TRBJ1-6|TRBV4-3
TGCGCCAGCAGCCAAGATGGGAGGGAATCACCCCTCCACTTT
CASSQDGRESPLHF
>NA|NA|TRBJ1-1|TRBV27
TGTGCCAGCAGTAGTGACAGTCTCATGAACACTGAAGCTTTCTTT
CASSSDSLMNTEAFF